This TCR beta chain appears in the sequencing data of a study of CD8+CD57+ T cells in acquired aplastic anemia. Notes on the study in general: Researchers reported that CD8+ Simpson's diversity was not significantly different in patients versus controls.

As for this clonotype: Its antigen is as yet unknown. At one of its ends the junction is not consistent with the germline gene, which may arise from a read error.

Germline values: CDR1 SGHTA, CDR2 FQGNSA. The CDR3 sequence is 14 residues long. Genomic DNA was employed as the template in profiling TCR beta VDJ and CDR3. MiXCR was run by TCRdb on the reads, yielding one entry per CDR3 protein. The sample gives around 250,000 distinct CDR3 sequences, approximately 57% of which show up once; 8% is in the top ten. V usage is TRBV7-2 and J usage is TRBJ2-1; D is perhaps TRBD2 (5 bases). The sample taken for sequencing was sorted CD4+, CD8+, or CD8+CD57+ T cells (not recorded which) from PBMCs. The TCR comes from a human donor with severe aplastic anemia or a healthy control (not recorded which). As DNA, the CDR3 is TGCGCCAGCAGACTTTCGGAGGCGTGGAATGAGCAGTTCTTC. It specifies CASRLSEAWNEQFF.